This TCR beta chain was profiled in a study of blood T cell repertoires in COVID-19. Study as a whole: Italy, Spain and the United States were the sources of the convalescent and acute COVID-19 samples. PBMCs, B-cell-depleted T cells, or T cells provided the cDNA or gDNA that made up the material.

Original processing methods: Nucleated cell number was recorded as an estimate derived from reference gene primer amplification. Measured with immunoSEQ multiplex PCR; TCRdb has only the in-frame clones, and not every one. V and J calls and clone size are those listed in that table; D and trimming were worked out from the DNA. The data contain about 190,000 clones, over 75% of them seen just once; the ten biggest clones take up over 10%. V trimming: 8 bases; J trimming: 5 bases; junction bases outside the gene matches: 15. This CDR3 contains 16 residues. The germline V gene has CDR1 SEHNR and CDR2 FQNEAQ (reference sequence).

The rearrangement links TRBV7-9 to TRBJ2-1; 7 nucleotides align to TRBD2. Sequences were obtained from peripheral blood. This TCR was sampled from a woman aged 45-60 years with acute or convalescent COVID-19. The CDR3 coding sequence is TGTGCCAGCGGTTCAAGTCAGGCGGGAGAGAACAATGAGCAGTTCTTC. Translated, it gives CASGSSQAGENNEQFF.